The following is a TCR beta chain sequence with its context. Its antigen is as yet unknown. The germline V and J ends were trimmed by 2 bases and 0 bases, with 5 bases remaining between them. CDR1 and CDR2 from the germline V gene are LGHDT and YNNKEL (reference sequence). The CDR3 consists of 13 residues. These data come from a study of identical twins. The study, taken as a whole, reports: Zero-insertion analyses might be partly confounded by invariant T cells like MAIT and iNKT. Those out-of-frame alpha sequences shared by twins showed an excess of low generation probability. Abundant cord blood beta clonotypes carried fewer insertions; memory repertoires showed none.

A universal primer site was added by template switching, and unique molecular identifiers were carried by the cDNA. Each CDR3 protein gets one entry after TCRdb re-called the 5' RACE reads with MiXCR. The repertoire consists of around 480,000 distinct CDR3 sequences, with 13% to 15% occurring once and the leading ten covering about 1%. The same sample was also used in a study of yellow fever vaccine responses in identical twins.

Sequenced sample: CD4+ T cells sorted from blood. The sequence came from a young woman in good health. The V and J genes are TRBV3-1 and TRBJ2-7; D is unresolved. The DNA for the CDR3 is TGTGCCAGCAGCCAATCAGGCTCCTACGAGCAGTACTTC. It translates to CASSQSGSYEQYF.